These 30 T cell receptor beta chains were all obtained from the same sample, sequenced in a study of OX40 agonist ivuxolimab in advanced cancers. Clones were read by immunoSEQ multiplex PCR, and TCRdb kept only the in-frame ones, dropping some. Among tens of thousands of clones listed, 93% were seen once. The starting material was CD4+ or CD8+ T cells sorted from blood, obtained in a trial of the OX40 agonist ivuxolimab. The receptor source for this set is an adult with an advanced solid tumor such as melanoma, head and neck, liver or kidney cancer.

V and J are TRBV5-5 and TRBJ1-1; possibly TRBD1 for D (5 bases). Trimming cost V 7 bases and J 1 base, with 11 bases left between them. Per the germline V gene, CDR1 is SGHKS and CDR2 is YYEKEE (reference sequence). The length of the CDR3 is 13 residues. The chain's CDR3 is CASLGQGNTEAFF. CDR3 coding DNA: TGTGCCAGCCTCGGTCAGGGGAACACTGAAGCTTTCTTT.

Only a few counts were recorded for this clone. The rearrangement links TRBV14 to TRBJ1-1; D is unclear. Per the germline V gene, CDR1 is SGHDN and CDR2 is FVKESK. Trimming shortened V by 6 bases and J by 0 bases, and 11 bases separated the two germline ends. The CDR3 is 14 residues long. The CDR3 region is CASSRLSMNTEAFF. CDR3 bases: TGTGCCAGCAGTCGTCTGTCCATGAACACTGAAGCTTTCTTT.

The chain recombines TRBV4-2 with TRBJ2-7; D not certain. This CDR3 has 12 amino acids. CDR1 and CDR2 from the germline V gene are LGHNA and YNFKEQ. V lost 3 bases to trimming and J lost 5 bases, with 8 bases between them. The CDR3 DNA is TGTGCCAGCAGCCATTTTCGAAACGAGCAGTACTTC. Residues: CASSHFRNEQYF.

The chain is built from TRBV5-6 and TRBJ2-7; D is undetermined. Trimming left V 3 bases short and J 0 bases short, with 1 base between. Looked up from germline, CDR1 is SGHDT and CDR2 is YYEEEE. The CDR3 is 11 residues long. For the CDR3, the DNA is TGTGCCAGCAGCTCCTCCTACGAGCAGTACTTC. Its translation: CASSSSYEQYF.

The genes are TRBV27 and TRBJ2-1, with TRBD1 matching over 8 bases. The germline V gene encodes CDR1 MNHEY and CDR2 SMNVEV (reference sequence). The CDR3 has 15 residues. The trim removed 6 bases at V and 2 bases at J, leaving 6 bases unmatched. The CDR3 spells CASSKAGGPYNEQFF. In DNA form, the CDR3 reads TGTGCCAGCAGCAAGGCAGGGGGCCCCTACAATGAGCAGTTCTTC.

This clone has just one count. The chain couples TRBV4-1 to TRBJ1-1; D not certain. The CDR3 sequence is 14 residues long. Per the germline V gene, CDR1 is MGHRA and CDR2 is YSYEKL. V dropped 4 bases and J dropped 1 base, with 10 bases sitting between them. CDR3 residues: CASSLYVGNTEAFF. As DNA, the CDR3 is TGCGCCAGCAGCCTATACGTGGGGAACACTGAAGCTTTCTTT.

This clone was observed once. The CDR3 sequence: CASRSEGQGLNQPQHF. The CDR3 DNA follows: TGTGCCAGCAGGTCCGAGGGACAGGGTCTCAATCAGCCCCAGCATTTT. The V gene is TRBV28, the J gene TRBJ1-5, with TRBD1 matching 9 bases. Per the germline V gene, CDR1 is MDHEN and CDR2 is SYDVKM. Trimming at V came to 6 bases and at J to 3 bases, leaving 9 bases not matched to a gene. This CDR3 spans 16 amino acids.

V is TRBV7-8 and J is TRBJ2-3; tentative D call: TRBD1 (5 bases). The V end was cut by 7 bases, the J end by 5 bases, with 19 bases between. The CDR3 runs 15 residues. In germline, CDR1 is SGHVS, CDR2 FQNEAQ. The CDR3 DNA is TGTGCCAGCAACGGAAAGGCAGGGCCGGTAGATACGCAGTATTTT. It yields the protein CASNGKAGPVDTQYF.

CDR3 bases: TGTGCCAGCAGCCCGCAACCGGGACAGAATTATAGCGGCAATCAGCCCCAGCATTTT. Translating gives CASSPQPGQNYSGNQPQHF. The rearrangement links TRBV11-2 to TRBJ1-5; 7 nucleotides align to TRBD1. Germline V gene sequence: CDR1 SGHAT, CDR2 FQNNGV. This CDR3 region has 19 residues. Trimming removed 5 bases from V and 2 bases from J; junction bases left unmatched: 18.

The gene calls are TRBV5-8 and TRBJ2-7; D may be TRBD1 (6 bases). From germline, CDR1 is SGHTS and CDR2 YDEGEE. CDR3 length equals 9 residues. V shed 10 bases and J shed 7 bases, with 9 bases lying between them. CDR3 loop: CAGGWEQYF. The CDR3 DNA is TGTGCCGGGGGCTGGGAGCAGTACTTC.

This chain uses TRBV19 with TRBJ2-7, with D hard to call. The germline CDR1 and CDR2 sequences are LNHDA and SQIVND (reference sequence). Trimming removed 4 bases from V and 8 bases from J, with 9 bases in between. This CDR3 is built from 11 residues. Here the CDR3 reads CASSTVGKQYF. The CDR3 DNA sequence: TGTGCCAGTAGTACCGTAGGAAAGCAGTACTTC. Full variable domain (missing parts from reference TRBV19 and TRBJ2-7): DGGITQSPKYLFRKEGQNVTLSCEQNLNHDAMYWYRQDPGQGLRLIYYSQIVNDFQKGDIAEGYSVSREKKESFPLTVTSAQKNPTAFYLCASSTVGKQYFGPGTRLTVT.

The chain employs TRBV7-9 and TRBJ1-1; the D is unclear. Germline V CDR1 and CDR2: SEHNR, FQNEAQ (reference sequence). Trimming took off 5 bases at V and 1 base at J, with 8 bases between the two ends. The CDR3 is 13 residues long. In DNA form, the CDR3 reads TGTGCCAGCAGCCCTCCGGGGAACACTGAAGCTTTCTTT. Protein sequence: CASSPPGNTEAFF.

The rearrangement joins TRBV27 to TRBJ1-5; D not certain. Trimming cost V 0 bases and J 7 bases, with 19 bases left between them. The germline gives CDR1 MNHEY, CDR2 SMNVEV (reference sequence). This CDR3 contains 17 residues. The CDR3 region is CASSLSGRRAFRQPQHF. For the CDR3, the DNA is TGTGCCAGCAGTTTATCGGGGAGACGGGCCTTTCGACAGCCCCAGCATTTT.

This clone occurred once. Other DNA sequences from this sample encode an identical CDR3 as well. J is TRBJ2-1 and V is TRBV5-1, with no clear D. Germline loops: CDR1 SGHRS, CDR2 YFSETQ. The length of the CDR3 is 12 residues. The V and J ends lost 0 bases and 7 bases respectively, with 5 bases between them. As DNA, the CDR3 is TGCGCCAGCAGCTTGGGTGGGAATGAGCAGTTCTTC. This codes for CASSLGGNEQFF.

V usage is TRBV15 and J usage is TRBJ1-1; tentative D call: TRBD1 (5 bases). Germline CDR1 LNHNV, CDR2 YYDKDF (reference sequence). The V end was cut by 0 bases, the J end by 10 bases, with 12 bases between. This CDR3 comprises 13 residues. DNA of the CDR3: TGTGCCACCAGCAGAGATACGGGGGTGGTAGCTTTCTTT. It yields the protein CATSRDTGVVAFF.

This rearrangement joins TRBV7-9 to TRBJ2-5; TRBD1 might be the D (6 bases). Trimming stripped 0 bases from V and 5 bases from J, with 13 bases between. The germline gives CDR1 SEHNR, CDR2 FQNEAQ (reference sequence). The CDR3 loop spans 15 amino acids. CDR3 amino acids: CASSLASAGAETQYF. The DNA of the CDR3 is TGTGCCAGCAGCTTAGCTAGCGCAGGGGCCGAGACCCAGTACTTC.

This clone showed up just once. The chain carries TRBV7-9 and TRBJ2-7; D ambiguous. V was trimmed by 2 bases and J by 4 bases, leaving 18 bases between them. The CDR3 covers 16 residues. Looked up from germline, CDR1 is SEHNR and CDR2 is FQNEAQ (reference sequence). The CDR3 nucleotides are TGTGCCAGCAGCTTATGGGCGTACCCTTACCCTTACGAGCAGTACTTC. This sequence encodes CASSLWAYPYPYEQYF.

This chain links TRBV4-1 with TRBJ1-3; D not certain. This CDR3 region has 13 residues. Looked up from germline, CDR1 is MGHRA and CDR2 is YSYEKL. V was clipped by 0 bases and J by 6 bases, with 6 bases between them. CDR3 residues: CASSQDLPNTIYF. The CDR3 DNA is TGCGCCAGCAGCCAAGACCTCCCAAACACCATATATTTT.

The rearrangement links TRBV19 to TRBJ1-5, with no clear D. Germline CDR1 is LNHDA and CDR2 is SQIVND (reference sequence). This CDR3 spans 13 amino acids. Trimming stripped 3 bases from V and 3 bases from J, with 6 bases between. The CDR3 region is CASSMGNNQPQHF. As DNA, the CDR3 is TGTGCCAGTAGTATGGGGAACAATCAGCCCCAGCATTTT.

This clone was picked up a small number of times. V is TRBV10-2 and J is TRBJ2-3; 10 bases align to TRBD2. The CDR3 extends over 16 amino acids. Germline loops: CDR1 WSHSY, CDR2 SAAADI. Trimming cost V 6 bases and J 6 bases; bases outside gene matches: 12. CDR3 DNA: TGCGCCAGCAGCTCGATAGCGGGGGGAAAGGTGGATACGCAGTATTTT. Translated, it gives CASSSIAGGKVDTQYF.

This chain uses TRBV5-1 with TRBJ2-2; the match to TRBD2 covers 11 bases. CDR3 size: 15 residues. CDR1 and CDR2 (germline): SGHRS, YFSETQ. Germline trimming cut 7 bases from V and 2 bases from J; bases unmatched to any gene: 4. The CDR3: CASELAGDNTGELFF. CDR3 DNA: TGCGCCAGCGAACTAGCGGGGGACAACACCGGGGAGCTGTTTTTT.

This chain connects TRBV27 to TRBJ2-4, with D perhaps TRBD2 (6 bases). The CDR3 has 13 amino acids. With 2 bases removed from V and 7 bases from J, the gap between germline ends came to 9 bases. Germline V lookup: CDR1 MNHEY, CDR2 SMNVEV (reference sequence). As DNA, the CDR3 is TGTGCCAGCAGTTTACGGGGGAGGAACATTCAGTACTTC. This codes for CASSLRGRNIQYF.

The CDR3 here is CASSGPGTGTDTQYF. DNA of the CDR3: TGCGCCAGCAGTGGACCGGGGACGGGAACAGATACGCAGTATTTT. The genes are TRBV10-1 and TRBJ2-3; D might be TRBD1 or TRBD2, each matching 5 bases. V dropped 4 bases and J dropped 3 bases, with 14 bases sitting between them. In germline, CDR1 is WNHNN, CDR2 SYGVQD (reference sequence). The CDR3 spans 15 residues.

The chain couples TRBV29-1 to TRBJ2-1; either TRBD1 or TRBD2 may supply D (5 bases each). CDR3 length equals 12 residues. V dropped 5 bases and J dropped 6 bases, with 11 bases sitting between them. CDR1 and CDR2 from the germline V gene are SQVTM and ANQGSEA. CDR3 coding DNA: TGCAGCGTTCCGGGACCGAGCAATGAGCAGTTCTTC. It yields the protein CSVPGPSNEQFF.

The genes are TRBV4-3 and TRBJ2-7, with D unresolved. From germline, CDR1 is LGHNA and CDR2 YSLEER. This CDR3 has 16 amino acids. The V gene lost 0 bases and the J gene lost 7 bases, with 19 bases spanning the gap. CDR3 residues: CASSQDTLGLGREQYF. Here the CDR3 DNA reads TGCGCCAGCAGCCAAGATACGCTAGGGTTGGGAAGGGAGCAGTACTTC.

The V and J genes are TRBV4-1 and TRBJ2-3, with D possibly matching TRBD2 (6 bases). Germline V lookup: CDR1 MGHRA, CDR2 YSYEKL. Trimming removed 5 bases from V and 2 bases from J, with 17 bases in between. The CDR3 has 16 amino acids. The CDR3 DNA is TGCGCCAGCAGCGCACGGGACTCCCCAATCACAGATACGCAGTATTTT. Translating it yields CASSARDSPITDTQYF.

The chain has TRBV4-1 and TRBJ2-3, with 9 bases that match TRBD2. The CDR3 covers 15 residues. V shed 4 bases and J 3 bases; nucleotides not matched to a gene: 5. The germline gives CDR1 MGHRA, CDR2 YSYEKL. The CDR3 sequence: CASSLRTSETDTQYF. DNA of the CDR3: TGCGCCAGCAGCCTCCGGACTAGCGAGACAGATACGCAGTATTTT.

The rearrangement uses TRBV7-2 and TRBJ2-7, with TRBD1 identical over 8 bases. The trim removed 3 bases at V and 2 bases at J, leaving 3 bases unmatched. The CDR3 contains 14 residues. Germline V gene sequence: CDR1 SGHTA, CDR2 FQGNSA. CDR3 sequence reads: CASSFGQGPYEQYF. The DNA for the CDR3 is TGTGCCAGCAGCTTCGGACAGGGCCCCTACGAGCAGTACTTC.

For this clone: The junction does not match germline at one end; this may be a read error. V and J are TRBV11-2 and TRBJ1-1; D might be TRBD1 (5 bases). Germline CDR1 is SGHAT and CDR2 is FQNNGV. The CDR3 contains 13 residues. CDR3 DNA sequence: TGTGCCAGCAGCCTAGAGGCAGGGACTGAAGCTTTCTTT. This translates into CASSLEAGTEAFF.

The chain is built from TRBV2 and TRBJ2-1; TRBD1 aligns across 7 bases. Germline lookup yields CDR1 SNHLY and CDR2 FYNNEI. Trimming at V came to 2 bases and at J to 4 bases, leaving 8 bases not matched to a gene. The CDR3 totals 16 residues. CDR3 DNA: TGTGCCAGCAGTGAACCGGGACAGTCGGTATACAATGAGCAGTTCTTC. Its translation: CASSEPGQSVYNEQFF.